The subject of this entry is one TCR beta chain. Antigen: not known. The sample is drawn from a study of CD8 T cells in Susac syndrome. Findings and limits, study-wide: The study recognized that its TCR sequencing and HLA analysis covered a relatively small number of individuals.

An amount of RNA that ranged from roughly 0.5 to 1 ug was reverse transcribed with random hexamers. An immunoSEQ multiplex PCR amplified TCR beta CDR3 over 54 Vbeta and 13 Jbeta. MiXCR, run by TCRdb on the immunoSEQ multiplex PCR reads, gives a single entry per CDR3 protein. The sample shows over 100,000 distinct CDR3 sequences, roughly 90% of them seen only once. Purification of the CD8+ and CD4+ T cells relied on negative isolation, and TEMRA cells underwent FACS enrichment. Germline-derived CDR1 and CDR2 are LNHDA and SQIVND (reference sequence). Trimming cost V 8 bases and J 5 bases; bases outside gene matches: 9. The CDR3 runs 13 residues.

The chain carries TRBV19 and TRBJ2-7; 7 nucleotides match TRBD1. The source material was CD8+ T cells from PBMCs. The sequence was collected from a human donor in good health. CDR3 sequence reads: CASGVTGTNEQYF. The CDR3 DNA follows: TGTGCCAGTGGTGTGACAGGGACAAACGAGCAGTACTTC. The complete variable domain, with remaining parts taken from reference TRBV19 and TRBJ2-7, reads DGGITQSPKYLFRKEGQNVTLSCEQNLNHDAMYWYRQDPGQGLRLIYYSQIVNDFQKGDIAEGYSVSREKKESFPLTVTSAQKNPTAFYLCASGVTGTNEQYFGPGTRLTVT.